This T cell receptor (beta chain) was captured by sequencing in a study of early T cells in non-severe SARS-CoV-2 infection. The table lists this clonotype with many counts. Its antigen is unidentified. One entry per CDR3 protein results from TCRdb running MiXCR on the 5' RACE reads. The data show 30,000 to 40,000 distinct CDR3 sequences, about 5% seen once. Study findings and constraints: Database matching using VDJdb favored anti-spike CD8 responses, with private and CD4 specificities left missing.

The V and J ends lost 0 bases and 7 bases respectively, with 10 bases between them. Per germline, CDR1 MRHNA and CDR2 SNTAGT. The CDR3 runs 15 residues. The chain employs TRBV6-4 and TRBJ1-6; D uncertain. The sequence came from an adult who was a healthcare worker with PCR-confirmed SARS-CoV-2 infection or an uninfected control (not recorded which). Material: whole blood. CDR3 amino acids: CASSDSEGSNSPLHF. The CDR3 nucleotides read TGTGCCAGCAGTGACTCCGAGGGAAGCAATTCACCCCTCCACTTT.